Listed below are T cell receptor beta chains from one sample, sequenced in a study of T-cell reconstitution after alpha-beta-depleted transplantation in children. A single record per CDR3 protein comes from TCRdb applying MiXCR to the PCR reads. The profile shows 500,000 or so distinct CDR3 sequences, over 9.5% of them singletons. Sample: PBMCs, mostly from graft donor cells, taken 180 days after TCRalphabeta/CD19-depleted stem cell transplant. These receptors all stem from a female patient aged 2-9 years who had a stem cell transplant for aplastic anemia, so the T cells may come from the graft donor. CDR3s include the opening cysteine and the closing phenylalanine or tryptophan. The D gene is left open where the match is weak. Expanded clones are given a class, and other clones once, few, many or no size at all.

d_call j_call v_call clone_size cdr3_nt cdr3_aa
TRBD2 TRBJ2-7 TRBV3-1 few TGTGCCAGCAGCTCTAGCGGGGCCTCCTACGAGCAGTACTTC CASSSSGASYEQYF
TRBD2 TRBJ2-4 TRBV20-1 few TGCAGTGCTAGGGCCGGGACTAGCGGGAGAAACATTCAGTACTTC CSARAGTSGRNIQYF
- TRBJ2-5 TRBV5-1 few TGCGCCAGCAGCTTGCGGACGGGGCCAGAGACCCAGTACTTC CASSLRTGPETQYF
TRBD1 TRBJ2-2 TRBV4-2 few TGTGCCAGCAGCCGGGGACAGGGTACGGCCGGGGAGCTGTTTTTT CASSRGQGTAGELFF
- TRBJ2-1 TRBV7-2 few TGTGCCAGCAGCTTAGCGGTGGTGGGAGACTACAATGAGCAGTTCTTC CASSLAVVGDYNEQFF
- TRBJ2-2 TRBV5-1 - TGCGCCAGCAGCTTGGAACAAACGAACACCGGGGAGCTGTTTTTT CASSLEQTNTGELFF
TRBD1 TRBJ1-2 TRBV29-1 - TGCAGCGTTGGGGACAGGGAACAATCTGGCTACACCTTC CSVGDREQSGYTF
- TRBJ2-5 TRBV6-5 few TGTGCCAGCAGTTACTACCACAGCCAAGAGACCCAGTACTTC CASSYYHSQETQYF
TRBD1 TRBJ1-4 TRBV9 many TGTGCCAGCAGCGCACTTACAGGGGTTGGGAATGAAAAACTGTTTTTT CASSALTGVGNEKLFF
TRBD2 TRBJ2-3 TRBV2 few TGTGCCAGCAGTCGCTTGCGGGGGGGAGAAGATACGCAGTATTTT CASSRLRGGEDTQYF
TRBD2 TRBJ2-2 TRBV25-1 few TGTGCCAGCAGTGAATCAGGACTAGCGGGAGGTGGGACCGGGGAGCTGTTTTTT CASSESGLAGGGTGELFF
- TRBJ2-4 TRBV5-6 - TGTGCCAGCAGCTTTGGATTAGCTAACAAAAACATTCAGTACTTC CASSFGLANKNIQYF
- TRBJ2-1 TRBV27 many TGTGCCAGCAGTTCAGCCTCCCTAGCGACTAGCTCCTACAATGAGCAGTTCTTC CASSSASLATSSYNEQFF
- TRBJ2-5 TRBV9 few TGTGCCAGCAGCGTAGCTCACAGGGACGAGACCCAGTACTTC CASSVAHRDETQYF
- TRBJ2-3 TRBV28 many TGTGCCAGCAGGCATCGGGACATAACCTATACGCAGTATTTT CASRHRDITYTQYF
TRBD1 TRBJ2-7 TRBV5-1 many TGCGCCAGCAGCCTAGCCGCGCGAGACAGGGCCTCCTACGAGCAGTACTTC CASSLAARDRASYEQYF
- TRBJ2-1 TRBV13 - TGTGCCAGCAGGGAACGGGATGAGCAGTTCTTC CASRERDEQFF
TRBD1 TRBJ1-1 TRBV28 many TGTGCCAGCAGTTTATGGGCCAAGGGGGCGAACACTGAAGCTTTCTTT CASSLWAKGANTEAFF
TRBD2 TRBJ2-1 TRBV20-1 many TGCAGTGCTAGAGATCGGAGGCTCAGGAGCGGGAGGGTTGTGGATGAGCAGTTCTTC CSARDRRLRSGRVVDEQFF
TRBD2 TRBJ2-3 TRBV20-1 few TGCAGTGCTAGGCCGCTAGCGGGAGGCCTTCCCAGCACAGATACGCAGTATTTT CSARPLAGGLPSTDTQYF
- TRBJ2-7 TRBV10-3 - TGTGCCATCGGGGTCAGGGCCTACGAGCAGTACTTC CAIGVRAYEQYF
- TRBJ1-5 TRBV20-1 few TGCAGTGCTACTAGTAGGCAGGGAAATAGCAATCAGCCCCAGCATTTT CSATSRQGNSNQPQHF
- TRBJ2-2 TRBV20-1 - TGCAGTGCTTCTCCGTCCTTGAACACCGGGGAGCTGTTTTTT CSASPSLNTGELFF
- TRBJ1-2 TRBV6-5 - TGTGCCAGCAGTTACACTGGTCAGGGAGGTGGCTACACCTTC CASSYTGQGGGYTF
- TRBJ2-1 TRBV18 few TGTGCCAGCTCACCACCGGGAAGCGGATCGAATGAGCAGTTCTTC CASSPPGSGSNEQFF
- TRBJ1-5 TRBV6-1 many TGTGCCAGCACCGAAGGGTATAGCAATCAGCCCCAGCATTTT CASTEGYSNQPQHF
- TRBJ2-7 TRBV28 - TGTGCCAGCAGCCCGTCGGCCTACGAGCAGTACTTC CASSPSAYEQYF
TRBD2 TRBJ2-1 TRBV9 few TGTGCCAGCAGCGTAGGGCGTCTAGCGGGACCTAAGGAGCAGTTCTTC CASSVGRLAGPKEQFF
TRBD1 TRBJ1-5 TRBV20-1 - TGCAGTGCTAGCCAGGGGGCGGCCCAGCATTTT CSASQGAAQHF